Below, 21 T cell receptor beta chains from the same sample are listed, as sequenced in a study of shared clonotypes between healthy human individuals. Data came from immunoSEQ multiplex PCR; TCRdb stores just in-frame clones and leaves some out. Altogether millions of clones are present, 95% being singletons, with the ten largest covering 0.13%. The sample taken for sequencing was naive CD4+ T cells sorted from blood. The subset: CD45RA+ positively selected. These receptors came from a man aged 18 to 30 in good health.

V usage is TRBV18 and J usage is TRBJ2-1; maybe TRBD1 (6 bases). This CDR3 is 14 amino acids long. CDR1 and CDR2 from the germline V gene are KGHSH and LQKENI. The germline V and J ends were trimmed by 2 bases and 10 bases, with 15 bases remaining between them. CDR3: CASSPSAGTREQFF. The CDR3, as DNA: TGTGCCAGCTCACCATCCGCCGGGACACGAGAGCAGTTCTTC.

Only a few counts were recorded for this clone. The chain couples TRBV19 to TRBJ1-2; D may be TRBD1 (5 bases). This CDR3 spans 15 amino acids. Germline V gene data show CDR1 as LNHDA and CDR2 as SQIVND (reference sequence). V was shortened by 7 bases and J by 4 bases, with 19 bases between the two germline ends. Here the CDR3 reads CASTPVSSRGYGYTF. In DNA form, the CDR3 reads TGTGCCAGTACCCCAGTCTCGTCGAGGGGCTATGGCTACACCTTC.

Of note for this clone: The same CDR3 is also encoded by other DNA sequences in this sample. The chain combines TRBV5-1 with TRBJ2-3; 10 bases agree with TRBD2. Looked up from germline, CDR1 is SGHRS and CDR2 is YFSETQ. The CDR3 is made up of 16 amino acids. V was pared by 0 bases and J by 4 bases, with 5 bases of the junction left unmatched. The CDR3 is CASSLALAGAADTQYF. CDR3 bases: TGCGCCAGCAGCTTGGCTCTAGCGGGAGCGGCAGATACGCAGTATTTT. Together with reference TRBV5-1 and TRBJ2-3, the CDR3 gives the full variable domain: KAGVTQTPRYLIKTRGQQVTLSCSPISGHRSVSWYQQTPGQGLQFLFEYFSETQRNKGNFPGRFSGRQFSNSRSEMNVSTLELGDSALYLCASSLALAGAADTQYFGPGTRLTVL.

The chain is built from TRBV18 and TRBJ2-7; the match to TRBD2 covers 7 bases. V was clipped by 5 bases and J by 4 bases; unmatched bases: 14. The CDR3 is made up of 16 amino acids. Germline CDR1 KGHSH, CDR2 LQKENI. CDR3 in amino acids: CASSASTGTTPYEQYF. The CDR3 DNA follows: TGTGCCAGCTCAGCCTCGACCGGGACTACCCCGTACGAGCAGTACTTC.

This clone was seen only once. The chain links TRBV30 to TRBJ2-3; D is uncertain. The CDR3 sequence is 15 residues long. V lost 4 bases and J lost 0, with 14 bases in between. Germline loops: CDR1 GTSNPN, CDR2 SVGIG (reference sequence). The CDR3 coding sequence is TGTGCCTGGACCCTGATCGGAGAGAGCACAGATACGCAGTATTTT. Its protein is CAWTLIGESTDTQYF.

V and J are TRBV5-4 and TRBJ2-3; D is possibly TRBD2 (5 bases). CDR1 SGHNT and CDR2 YYREEE come from the germline V gene (reference sequence). The CDR3 consists of 15 residues. The V end was cut by 2 bases, the J end by 1 base, with 11 bases between. The CDR3: CASSFGGVGTDTQYF. DNA for the CDR3: TGTGCCAGCAGCTTCGGAGGAGTAGGCACAGATACGCAGTATTTT.

This clone was counted a few times. The same CDR3 arises from other DNA sequences in this sample as well. This chain links TRBV18 with TRBJ2-7; 10 bases are shared with TRBD1. This CDR3 has 14 amino acids. Germline V gene data show CDR1 as KGHSH and CDR2 as LQKENI. V shed 3 bases and J 3 bases; nucleotides not matched to a gene: 2. The CDR3 DNA reads TGTGCCAGCTCACCGGGACAGGGGAACTACGAGCAGTACTTC. This codes for CASSPGQGNYEQYF.

This clone was detected only a few times. The chain joins TRBV6-1 to TRBJ2-7, with D perhaps TRBD1 (6 bases). The CDR3 runs to 15 residues. V was cut by 6 bases and J by 0 bases, with 15 bases left in between. Germline CDR1 reads MNHNS; CDR2 reads SASEGT. CDR3 bases: TGTGCCAGCAGCGATTGGACAGAGCCCTCCTACGAGCAGTACTTC. Encoded protein: CASSDWTEPSYEQYF.

This chain joins TRBV2 and TRBJ2-2; the match to TRBD2 covers 9 bases. V shed 1 base and J 6 bases; nucleotides not matched to a gene: 3. The CDR3 consists of 15 residues. From germline, CDR1 is SNHLY and CDR2 FYNNEI. In nucleotides, the CDR3 is TGTGCCAGCAGTGAAGTGCGGGAGGGGTCCGGGGAGCTGTTTTTT. This codes for CASSEVREGSGELFF.

The chain has TRBV30 and TRBJ2-7, with TRBD2 as a possible D gene (6 bases). With 8 bases removed from V and 3 bases from J, the gap between germline ends came to 23 bases. This CDR3 contains 15 residues. Per germline, CDR1 GTSNPN and CDR2 SVGIG (reference sequence). CDR3 sequence (DNA): TGTGCCCGGCAAGGCCGCTCGGGGGATAGCTACGAGCAGTACTTC. Protein sequence: CARQGRSGDSYEQYF. Drawing the rest from reference TRBV30 and TRBJ2-7, the complete variable domain is SQTIHQWPATLVQPVGSPLSLECTVEGTSNPNLYWYRQAAGRGLQLLFYSVGIGQISSEVPQNLSASRPQDRQFILSSKKLLLSDSGFYLCARQGRSGDSYEQYFGPGTRLTVT.

The CDR3: CAWSVPLTDTQYF. CDR3 DNA: TGTGCCTGGAGTGTACCCCTTACAGATACGCAGTATTTT. The chain links TRBV30 to TRBJ2-3; D ambiguous. V was shortened by 0 bases and J by 3 bases, with 7 bases between the two germline ends. Germline V gives CDR1 GTSNPN, CDR2 SVGIG (reference sequence). The CDR3 loop spans 13 amino acids.

The chain is built from TRBV6-6 and TRBJ2-2; D gene uncertain. Trimming removed 4 bases from V and 7 bases from J, with 4 bases in between. Germline CDR1 MNHNY, CDR2 SVGAGI (reference sequence). The CDR3 is 11 amino acids. CDR3 DNA sequence: TGTGCCAGCAGTTGGATCGGGGAGCTGTTTTTT. Encoded protein: CASSWIGELFF.

About this clone itself: This sample also contains other DNA sequences that code for the same CDR3. The J gene is TRBJ1-5, the V gene TRBV5-1, with D maybe TRBD1 (5 bases). This CDR3 is built from 15 residues. Looked up from germline, CDR1 is SGHRS and CDR2 is YFSETQ. Trimming took 2 bases from V and 1 from J, leaving 10 bases between them. This chain's CDR3 is CASSLEGASNQPQHF. CDR3 nucleotides: TGCGCCAGCAGCTTAGAAGGGGCAAGCAATCAGCCCCAGCATTTT.

The genes are TRBV18 and TRBJ1-5; no clear D. CDR1 is KGHSH and CDR2 is LQKENI in the germline V gene. The CDR3 is 11 amino acids. V lost 8 bases, J lost 7 bases, and 9 bases lay in between. The CDR3 DNA reads as TGTGCCAGCGCCCTGGACCAGCCCCAGCATTTT. Translation gives CASALDQPQHF.

The rearrangement uses TRBV10-1 and TRBJ2-3; no reliable D call. CDR1 is WNHNN, CDR2 SYGVQD, per germline (reference sequence). With 0 bases removed from V and 0 bases from J, the gap between germline ends came to 16 bases. The CDR3 loop spans 18 amino acids. The CDR3 spells CASSESPRLTSSTDTQYF. The CDR3 DNA follows: TGCGCCAGCAGTGAGTCGCCTAGGTTAACCTCTAGCACAGATACGCAGTATTTT.

The chain is built from TRBV6-5 and TRBJ2-7, with 7 bases fitting TRBD1. Germline V gene data show CDR1 as MNHEY and CDR2 as SVGAGI. J lost 4 bases, V lost 5 bases, and 8 bases had no gene match. This CDR3 region has 14 residues. The DNA of the CDR3 is TGTGCCAGCAGTCCTCGACAGGGAAAATACGAGCAGTACTTC. Translated, it gives CASSPRQGKYEQYF.

The chain uses TRBV29-1 and TRBJ2-3; 8 nucleotides line up with TRBD1. CDR3 size: 15 residues. The junction had 9 bases not matched to a gene; V was cut back by 6 bases and J by 1 base. The germline gives CDR1 SQVTM, CDR2 ANQGSEA. Here the CDR3 DNA reads TGCAGCGTGGTCGGGGGACAGGCGCGCACAGATACGCAGTATTTT. As protein: CSVVGGQARTDTQYF.

The chain joins TRBV7-9 to TRBJ1-5; D is ambiguous. Germline V gives CDR1 SEHNR, CDR2 FQNEAQ (reference sequence). This CDR3 has 12 residues. Trimming took 4 bases from V and 9 from J, leaving 10 bases between them. In DNA form, the CDR3 reads TGTGCCAGCAGCTCGAGGAAGGCGCCCCAGCATTTT. This codes for CASSSRKAPQHF. Using reference TRBV7-9 and TRBJ1-5 for the parts outside the CDR3, the full variable domain is DTGVSQNPRHKITKRGQNVTFRCDPISEHNRLYWYRQTLGQGPEFLTYFQNEAQLEKSRLLSDRFSAERPKGSFSTLEIQRTEQGDSAMYLCASSSRKAPQHFGDGTRLSIL.

V gene TRBV19 combines with J gene TRBJ1-2, with 8 nucleotides matching TRBD1. This CDR3 has 14 amino acids. The trim removed 4 bases at V and 2 bases at J, leaving 3 bases unmatched. In germline, CDR1 is LNHDA, CDR2 SQIVND (reference sequence). The CDR3 nucleotides are TGTGCCAGTAGTAACGGACAGGGCAACTATGGCTACACCTTC. This sequence encodes CASSNGQGNYGYTF.

The V gene is TRBV4-3, the J gene TRBJ1-2, with 7 nucleotides matching TRBD1. V dropped 3 bases and J dropped 5; count of bases not matched to a gene: 9. From germline, CDR1 is LGHNA and CDR2 YSLEER. CDR3 length: 15 amino acids. The chain's CDR3 is CASSQGQSPGYGYTF. CDR3 bases: TGCGCCAGCAGCCAGGGACAGTCCCCGGGATATGGCTACACCTTC.

The chain is built from TRBV5-1 and TRBJ1-4; D remains unclear. CDR3 length: 16 amino acids. V was shortened by 1 base and J by 8 bases, with 18 bases between the two germline ends. Germline values: CDR1 SGHRS, CDR2 YFSETQ. The CDR3 nucleotides read TGCGCCAGCAGCTTGAAAGGTCCGGGGAGGCAAGAAAAACTGTTTTTT. Its protein product is CASSLKGPGRQEKLFF.